Below, one T cell receptor (beta chain) is given with its context. The CDR3 is 12 amino acids. Germline V gene sequence: CDR1 SQVTM, CDR2 ANQGSEA. J was trimmed by 2 bases and V by 3 bases; bases with no gene match: 0. Amplified TCR beta CDR3 regions derived from RNA transcripts. The study used the HTBI primer set for a first-round RT-PCR of the TCR CDR3. TCRdb reanalysed the multiplex PCR reads using MiXCR and keeps one entry per CDR3 protein. The sample yields roughly 600,000 distinct CDR3 sequences, roughly 15% seen once. This specimen belongs to a study of T cells in Graves' hyperthyroidism and ophthalmopathy.

The sequence derives from a woman between 45 and 60 years old with Graves' ophthalmopathy. Sequenced input: blood. The rearrangement links TRBV29-1 to TRBJ1-2; 7 bases map to TRBD1. This CDR3 reads CSVEGQNYGYTF. CDR3 bases: TGCAGCGTTGAGGGACAGAACTATGGCTACACCTTC.